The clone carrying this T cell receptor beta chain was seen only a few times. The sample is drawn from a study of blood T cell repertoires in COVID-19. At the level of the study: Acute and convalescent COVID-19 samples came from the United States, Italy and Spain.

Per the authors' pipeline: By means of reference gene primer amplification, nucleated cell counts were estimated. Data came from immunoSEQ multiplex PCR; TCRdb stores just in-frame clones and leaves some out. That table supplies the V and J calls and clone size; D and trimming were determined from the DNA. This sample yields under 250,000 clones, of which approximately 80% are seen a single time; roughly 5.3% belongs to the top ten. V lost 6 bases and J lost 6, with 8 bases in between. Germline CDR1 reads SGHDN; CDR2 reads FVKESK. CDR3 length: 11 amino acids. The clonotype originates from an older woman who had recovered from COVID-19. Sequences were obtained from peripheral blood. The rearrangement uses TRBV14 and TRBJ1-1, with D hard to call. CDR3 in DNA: TGTGCCAGCAGTCTGCGGGCTGAAGCTTTCTTT. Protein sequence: CASSLRAEAFF. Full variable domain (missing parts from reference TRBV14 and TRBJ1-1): EAGVTQFPSHSVIEKGQTVTLRCDPISGHDNLYWYRRVMGKEIKFLLHFVKESKQDESGMPNNRFLAERTGGTYSTLKVQPAELEDSGVYFCASSLRAEAFFGQGTRLTVV.